This T cell receptor (beta chain) was observed in a study of T cell responses to AZD1222 COVID-19 vaccine. General observations from the study: The donor group comprised mostly white British people and more females; the analysis possibly underestimated clonal diversity. Reportedly, nearly half the spike-specific TCRs target unmutated variant regions. Baseline seropositives among AZD1222 recipients totaled only six. The peak T cell response came first, and repertoires were sampled only after it.

Of note for this clone: Its antigen remains unidentified.

Clones were read by immunoSEQ multiplex PCR, and TCRdb kept only the in-frame ones, dropping some. The sample includes tens of thousands of clones, 80% to 90% seen only once; the top ten take roughly 6.1%. The CDR3 is made up of 16 amino acids. V shed 4 bases and J shed 8 bases, with 19 bases lying between them. Germline-derived CDR1 and CDR2 are SGDLS and YYNGEE. The sample here was peripheral blood, taken 28 days after the second AZD1222 dose. The sequence was collected from an adult who received the AZD1222 COVID-19 vaccine. V and J are TRBV9 and TRBJ1-6; D unclear. The CDR3 reads CASSPSPWVSDSPLHF. The CDR3 DNA reads TGTGCCAGCAGCCCATCACCCTGGGTGTCTGATTCACCCCTCCACTTT.